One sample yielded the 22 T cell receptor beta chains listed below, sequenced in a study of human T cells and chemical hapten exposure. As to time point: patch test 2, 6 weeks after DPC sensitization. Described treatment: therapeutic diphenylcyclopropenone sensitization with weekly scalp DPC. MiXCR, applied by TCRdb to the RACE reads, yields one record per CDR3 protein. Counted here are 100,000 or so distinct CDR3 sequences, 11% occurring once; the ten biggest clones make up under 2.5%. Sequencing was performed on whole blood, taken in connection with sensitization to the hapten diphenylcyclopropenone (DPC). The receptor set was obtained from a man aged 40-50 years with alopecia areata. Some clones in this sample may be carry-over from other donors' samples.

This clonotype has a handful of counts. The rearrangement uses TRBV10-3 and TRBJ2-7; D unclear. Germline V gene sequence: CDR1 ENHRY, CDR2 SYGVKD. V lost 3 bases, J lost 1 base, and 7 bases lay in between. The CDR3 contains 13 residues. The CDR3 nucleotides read TGTGCCATCAGTGATAGTGGATCCTACGAGCAGTACGTC. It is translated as CAISDSGSYEQYV.

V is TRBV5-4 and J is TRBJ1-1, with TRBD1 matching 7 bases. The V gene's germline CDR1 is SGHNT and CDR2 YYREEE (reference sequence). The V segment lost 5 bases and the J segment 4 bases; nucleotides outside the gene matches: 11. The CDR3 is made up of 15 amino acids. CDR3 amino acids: CASSTPTGKFTEAFF. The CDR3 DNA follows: TGTGCCAGCAGTACTCCGACAGGGAAATTCACTGAAGCTTTCTTT.

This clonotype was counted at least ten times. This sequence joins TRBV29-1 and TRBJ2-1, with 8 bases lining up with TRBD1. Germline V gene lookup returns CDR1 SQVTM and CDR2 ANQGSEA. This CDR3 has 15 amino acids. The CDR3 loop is CLGQGVYGSYNEQFF. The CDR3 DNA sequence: TGCCTAGGACAGGGCGTGTACGGTTCCTACAATGAGCAGTTCTTC.

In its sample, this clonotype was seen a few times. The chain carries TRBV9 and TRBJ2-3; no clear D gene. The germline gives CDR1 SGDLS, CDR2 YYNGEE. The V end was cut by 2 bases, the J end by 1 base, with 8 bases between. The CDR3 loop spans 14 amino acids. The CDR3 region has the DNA TGTGCCAGCAGCGTTGTAGGAGGCACAGATACGCAGTATTTT. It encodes CASSVVGGTDTQYF.

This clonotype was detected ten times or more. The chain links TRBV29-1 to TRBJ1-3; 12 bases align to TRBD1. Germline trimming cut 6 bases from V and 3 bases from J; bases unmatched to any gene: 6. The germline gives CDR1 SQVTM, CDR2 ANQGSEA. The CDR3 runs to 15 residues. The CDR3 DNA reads TGCAGCGTACCGGGACAGGGGGCGCGTGGAAACACCATATATTTT. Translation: CSVPGQGARGNTIYF.

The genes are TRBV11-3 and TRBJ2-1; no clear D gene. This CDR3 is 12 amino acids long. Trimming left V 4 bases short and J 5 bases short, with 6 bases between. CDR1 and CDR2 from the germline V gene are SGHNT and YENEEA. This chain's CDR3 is CASSSRDNEQFF. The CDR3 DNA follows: TGTGCCAGCAGCTCCCGTGACAATGAGCAGTTCTTC.

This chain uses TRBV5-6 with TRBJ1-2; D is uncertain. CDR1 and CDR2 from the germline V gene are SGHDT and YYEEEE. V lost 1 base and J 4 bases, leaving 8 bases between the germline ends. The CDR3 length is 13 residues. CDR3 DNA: TGTGCCAGCAGCTTGACGGCCCTCTATGGCTACACCTTC. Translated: CASSLTALYGYTF.

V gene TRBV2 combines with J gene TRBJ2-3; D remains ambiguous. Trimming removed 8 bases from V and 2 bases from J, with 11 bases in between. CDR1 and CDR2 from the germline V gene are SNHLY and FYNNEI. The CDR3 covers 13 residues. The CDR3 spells CASAQAYTDTQYF. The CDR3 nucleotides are TGTGCCAGCGCTCAGGCCTACACAGATACGCAGTATTTT.

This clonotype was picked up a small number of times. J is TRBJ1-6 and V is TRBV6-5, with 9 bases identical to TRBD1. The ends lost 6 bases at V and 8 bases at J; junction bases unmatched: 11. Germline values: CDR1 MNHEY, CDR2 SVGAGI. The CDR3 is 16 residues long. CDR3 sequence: CASRFLGQGIDSPLHF. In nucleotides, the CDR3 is TGTGCCAGCAGATTCCTCGGACAGGGGATAGATTCACCCCTCCACTTT.

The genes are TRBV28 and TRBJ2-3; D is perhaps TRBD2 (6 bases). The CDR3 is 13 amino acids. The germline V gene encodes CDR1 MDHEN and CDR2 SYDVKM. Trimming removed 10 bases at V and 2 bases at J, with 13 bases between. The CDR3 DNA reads TGTGCCACCTCCGGGAGCCCCACAGATACGCAGTATTTT. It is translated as CATSGSPTDTQYF.

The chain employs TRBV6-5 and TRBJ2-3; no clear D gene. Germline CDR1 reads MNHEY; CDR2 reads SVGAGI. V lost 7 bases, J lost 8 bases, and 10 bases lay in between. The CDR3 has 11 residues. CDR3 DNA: TGTGCCAGCAAGTCCCTTGGTACGCAGTATTTT. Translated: CASKSLGTQYF.

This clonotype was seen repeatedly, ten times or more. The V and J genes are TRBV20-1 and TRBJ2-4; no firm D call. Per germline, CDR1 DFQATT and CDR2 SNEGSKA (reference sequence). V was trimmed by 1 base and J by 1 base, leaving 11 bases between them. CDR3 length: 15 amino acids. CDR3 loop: CSARVIGKAKNIQYF. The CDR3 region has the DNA TGCAGTGCTAGAGTTATTGGAAAGGCCAAAAACATTCAGTACTTC.

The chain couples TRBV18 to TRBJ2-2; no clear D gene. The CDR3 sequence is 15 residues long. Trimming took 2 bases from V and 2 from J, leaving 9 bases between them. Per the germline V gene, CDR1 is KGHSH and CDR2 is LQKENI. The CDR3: CASSPKPLNTGELFF. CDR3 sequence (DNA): TGTGCCAGCTCACCAAAGCCGTTAAACACCGGGGAGCTGTTTTTT. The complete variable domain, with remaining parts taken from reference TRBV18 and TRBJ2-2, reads NAGVMQNPRHLVRRRGQEARLRCSPMKGHSHVYWYRQLPEEGLKFMVYLQKENIIDESGMPKERFSAEFPKEGPSILRIQQVVRGDSAAYFCASSPKPLNTGELFFGEGSRLTVL.

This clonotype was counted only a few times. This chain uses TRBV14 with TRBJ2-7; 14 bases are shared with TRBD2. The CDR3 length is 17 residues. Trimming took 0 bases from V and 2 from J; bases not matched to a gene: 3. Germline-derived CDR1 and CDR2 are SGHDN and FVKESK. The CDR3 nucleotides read TGTGCCAGCAGCCAAGATTTGACTAGCGGGAGGGCCTACGAGCAGTACGTC. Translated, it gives CASSQDLTSGRAYEQYV.

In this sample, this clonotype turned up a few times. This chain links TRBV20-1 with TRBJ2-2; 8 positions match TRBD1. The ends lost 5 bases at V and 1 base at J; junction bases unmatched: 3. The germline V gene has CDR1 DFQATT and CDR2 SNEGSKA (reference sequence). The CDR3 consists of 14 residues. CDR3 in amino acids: CSARTGMNTGELFF. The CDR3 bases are TGCAGTGCTCGGACAGGGATGAACACCGGGGAGCTGTTTTTT.

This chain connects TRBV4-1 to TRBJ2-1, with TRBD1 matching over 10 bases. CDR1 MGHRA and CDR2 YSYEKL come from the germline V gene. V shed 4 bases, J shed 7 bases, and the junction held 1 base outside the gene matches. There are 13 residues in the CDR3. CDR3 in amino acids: CASSRDRGNEQFF. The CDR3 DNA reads TGCGCCAGCAGCCGGGACAGGGGAAATGAGCAGTTCTTC.

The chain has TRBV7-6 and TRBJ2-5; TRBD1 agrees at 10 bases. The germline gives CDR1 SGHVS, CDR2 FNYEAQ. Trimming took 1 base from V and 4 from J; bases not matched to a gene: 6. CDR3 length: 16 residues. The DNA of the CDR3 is TGTGCCAGCAGCTTAGTTACGGACAGGGGGAGAGAGACCCAGTACTTC. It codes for CASSLVTDRGRETQYF. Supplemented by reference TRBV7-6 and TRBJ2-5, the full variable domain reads GAGVSQSPRYKVTKRGQDVALRCDPISGHVSLYWYRQALGQGPEFLTYFNYEAQQDKSGLPNDRFSAERPEGSISTLTIQRTEQRDSAMYRCASSLVTDRGRETQYFGPGTRLLVL.

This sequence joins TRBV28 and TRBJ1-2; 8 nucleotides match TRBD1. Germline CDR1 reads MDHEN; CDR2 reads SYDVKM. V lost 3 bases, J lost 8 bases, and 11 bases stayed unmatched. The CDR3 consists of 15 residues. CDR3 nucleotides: TGTGCCAGCAGTTTGTATGTTGCAGGGGGCGGCGGCTACACCTTC. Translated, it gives CASSLYVAGGGGYTF.

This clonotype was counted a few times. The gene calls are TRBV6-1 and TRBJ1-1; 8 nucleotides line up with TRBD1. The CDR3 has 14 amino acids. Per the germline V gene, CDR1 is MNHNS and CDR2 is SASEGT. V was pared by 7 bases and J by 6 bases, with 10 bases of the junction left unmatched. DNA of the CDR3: TGTGCCAGCATCAAAGACGGACAGGGTGCTGAAGCTTTCTTT. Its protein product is CASIKDGQGAEAFF.

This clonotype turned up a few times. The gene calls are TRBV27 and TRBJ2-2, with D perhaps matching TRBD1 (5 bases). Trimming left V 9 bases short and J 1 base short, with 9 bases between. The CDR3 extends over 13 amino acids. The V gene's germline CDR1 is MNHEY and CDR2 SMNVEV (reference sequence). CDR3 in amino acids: CASKGENTGELFF. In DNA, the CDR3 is TGTGCCAGTAAAGGGGAGAACACCGGGGAGCTGTTTTTT.

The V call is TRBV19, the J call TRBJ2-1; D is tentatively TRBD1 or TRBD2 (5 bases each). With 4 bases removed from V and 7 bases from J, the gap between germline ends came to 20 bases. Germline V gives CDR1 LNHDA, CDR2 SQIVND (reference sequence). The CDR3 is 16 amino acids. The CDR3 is CASSRHRDQPLNEQFF. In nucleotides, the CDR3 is TGTGCCAGTAGTAGACACCGGGACCAACCTCTGAATGAGCAGTTCTTC.

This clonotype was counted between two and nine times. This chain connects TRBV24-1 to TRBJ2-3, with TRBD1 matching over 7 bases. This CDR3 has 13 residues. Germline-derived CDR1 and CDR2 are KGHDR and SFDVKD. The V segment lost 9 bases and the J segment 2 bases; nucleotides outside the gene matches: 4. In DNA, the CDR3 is TGTGCCACCGAGGGGGCGACCACAGATACGCAGTATTTT. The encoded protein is CATEGATTDTQYF.